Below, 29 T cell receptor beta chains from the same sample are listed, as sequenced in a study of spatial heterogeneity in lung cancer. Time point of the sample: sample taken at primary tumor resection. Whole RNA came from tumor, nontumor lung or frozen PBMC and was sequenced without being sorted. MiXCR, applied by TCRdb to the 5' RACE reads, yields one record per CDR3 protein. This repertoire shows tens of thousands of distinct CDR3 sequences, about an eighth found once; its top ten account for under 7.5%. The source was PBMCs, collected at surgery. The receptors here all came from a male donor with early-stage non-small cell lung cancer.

The CDR3 coding sequence is TGTGCCAGCAGCTTAGATGAGGGACCCTACGAGCAGTACTTC. Residues: CASSLDEGPYEQYF. The rearrangement links TRBV7-2 to TRBJ2-7; D could derive from TRBD1 or TRBD2 (5 bases each). The CDR3 spans 14 residues. Trimming stripped 1 base from V and 2 bases from J, with 9 bases between. CDR1 SGHTA and CDR2 FQGNSA come from the germline V gene.

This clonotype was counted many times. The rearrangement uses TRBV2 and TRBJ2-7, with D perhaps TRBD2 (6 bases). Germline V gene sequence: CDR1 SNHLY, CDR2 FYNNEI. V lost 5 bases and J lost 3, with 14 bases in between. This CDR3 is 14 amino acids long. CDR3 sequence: CASSLGLRDYEQYF. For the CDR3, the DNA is TGTGCCAGCAGTCTGGGACTGAGGGACTACGAGCAGTACTTC.

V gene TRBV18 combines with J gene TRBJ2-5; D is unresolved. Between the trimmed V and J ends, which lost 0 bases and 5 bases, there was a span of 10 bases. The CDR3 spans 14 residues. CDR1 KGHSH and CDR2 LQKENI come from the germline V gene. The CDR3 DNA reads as TGTGCCAGCTCACCACCGGCAACCCGGGAGACCCAGTACTTC. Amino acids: CASSPPATRETQYF.

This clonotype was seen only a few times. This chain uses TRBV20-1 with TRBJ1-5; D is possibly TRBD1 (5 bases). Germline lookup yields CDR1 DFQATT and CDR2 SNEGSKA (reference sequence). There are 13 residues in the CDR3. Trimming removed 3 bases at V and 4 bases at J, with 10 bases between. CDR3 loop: CSASVPGNQPQHF. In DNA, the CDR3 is TGCAGTGCTAGCGTGCCAGGGAATCAGCCCCAGCATTTT.

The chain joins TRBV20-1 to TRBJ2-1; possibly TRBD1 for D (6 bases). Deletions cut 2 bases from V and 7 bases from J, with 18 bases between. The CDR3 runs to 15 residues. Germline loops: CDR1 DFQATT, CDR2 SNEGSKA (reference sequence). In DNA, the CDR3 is TGCAGTGCTAGACCCTTTTCAGGGGCATCTAATGAGCAGTTCTTC. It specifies CSARPFSGASNEQFF.

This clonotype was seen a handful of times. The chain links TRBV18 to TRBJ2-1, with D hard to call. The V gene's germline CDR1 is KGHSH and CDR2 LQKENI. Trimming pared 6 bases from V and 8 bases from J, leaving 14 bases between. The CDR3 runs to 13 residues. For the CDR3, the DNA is TGTGCCAGCTCCGTCGACAATATCCATGAGCAGTTCTTC. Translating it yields CASSVDNIHEQFF.

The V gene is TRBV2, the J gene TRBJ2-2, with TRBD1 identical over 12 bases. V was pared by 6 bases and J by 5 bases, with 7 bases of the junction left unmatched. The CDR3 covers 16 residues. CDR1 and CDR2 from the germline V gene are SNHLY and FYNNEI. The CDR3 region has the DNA TGTGCCAGCAGCGCCGGGACAGGGGGCAGGACCGGGGAGCTGTTTTTT. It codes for CASSAGTGGRTGELFF.

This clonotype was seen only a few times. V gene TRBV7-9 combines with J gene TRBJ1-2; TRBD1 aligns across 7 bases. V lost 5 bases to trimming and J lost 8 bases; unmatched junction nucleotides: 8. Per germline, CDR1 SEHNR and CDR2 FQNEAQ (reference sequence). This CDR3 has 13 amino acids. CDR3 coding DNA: TGTGCCAGCAGCACCGGGACAGTTCTCGGCTACACCTTC. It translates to CASSTGTVLGYTF.

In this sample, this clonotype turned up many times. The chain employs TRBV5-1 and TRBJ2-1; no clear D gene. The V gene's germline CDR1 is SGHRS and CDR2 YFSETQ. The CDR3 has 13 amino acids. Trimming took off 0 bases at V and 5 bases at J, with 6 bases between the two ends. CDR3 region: CASSLVLNNEQFF. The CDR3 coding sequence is TGCGCCAGCAGCTTGGTACTGAACAATGAGCAGTTCTTC.

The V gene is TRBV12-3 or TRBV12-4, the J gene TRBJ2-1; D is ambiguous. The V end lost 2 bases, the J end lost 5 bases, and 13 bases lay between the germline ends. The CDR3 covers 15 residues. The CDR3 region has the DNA TGTGCCAGCAGTTTAAAGCAGATGACGGACAATGAGCAGTTCTTC. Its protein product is CASSLKQMTDNEQFF.

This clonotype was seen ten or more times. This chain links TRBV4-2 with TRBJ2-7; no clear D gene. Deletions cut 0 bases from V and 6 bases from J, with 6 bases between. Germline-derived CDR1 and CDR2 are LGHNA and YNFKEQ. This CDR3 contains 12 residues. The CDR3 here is CASSQDWGEQYF. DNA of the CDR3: TGTGCCAGCAGCCAAGACTGGGGCGAGCAGTACTTC.

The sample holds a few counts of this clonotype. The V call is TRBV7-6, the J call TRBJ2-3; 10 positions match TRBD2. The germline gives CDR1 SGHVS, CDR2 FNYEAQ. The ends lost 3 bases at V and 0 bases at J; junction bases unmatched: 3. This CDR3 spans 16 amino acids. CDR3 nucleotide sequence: TGTGCCAGCAGCTTGGAGACTAGCGGGAGCACAGATACGCAGTATTTT. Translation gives CASSLETSGSTDTQYF.

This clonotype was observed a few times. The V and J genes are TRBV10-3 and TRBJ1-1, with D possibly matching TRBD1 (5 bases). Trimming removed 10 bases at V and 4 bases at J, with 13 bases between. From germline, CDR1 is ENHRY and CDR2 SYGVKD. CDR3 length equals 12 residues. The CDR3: CATYPGGTEAFF. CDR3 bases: TGTGCCACCTACCCGGGGGGCACTGAAGCTTTCTTT.

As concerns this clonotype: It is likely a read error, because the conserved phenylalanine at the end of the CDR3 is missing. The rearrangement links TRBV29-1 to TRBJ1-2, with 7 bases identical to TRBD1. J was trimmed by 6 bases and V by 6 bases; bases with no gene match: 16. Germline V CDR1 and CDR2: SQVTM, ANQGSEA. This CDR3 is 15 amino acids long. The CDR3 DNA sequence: TGCAGCGTGAAATTAGCGGAGACAGGGAAGGATGGCTACACCATC. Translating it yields CSVKLAETGKDGYTI.

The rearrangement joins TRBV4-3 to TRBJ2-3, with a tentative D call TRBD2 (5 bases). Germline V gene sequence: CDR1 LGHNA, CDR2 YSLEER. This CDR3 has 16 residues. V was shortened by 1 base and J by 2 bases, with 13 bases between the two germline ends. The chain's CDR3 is CASSQVLSGITDTQYF. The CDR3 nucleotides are TGCGCCAGCAGCCAAGTCTTGAGCGGTATCACAGATACGCAGTATTTT.

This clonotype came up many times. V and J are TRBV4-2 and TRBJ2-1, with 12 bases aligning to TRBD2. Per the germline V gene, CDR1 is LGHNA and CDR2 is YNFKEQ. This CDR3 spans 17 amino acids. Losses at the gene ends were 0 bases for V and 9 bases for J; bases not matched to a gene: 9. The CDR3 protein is CASSQERGLAGSGEQFF. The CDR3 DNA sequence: TGTGCCAGCAGCCAAGAAAGAGGACTAGCGGGATCGGGTGAGCAGTTCTTC.

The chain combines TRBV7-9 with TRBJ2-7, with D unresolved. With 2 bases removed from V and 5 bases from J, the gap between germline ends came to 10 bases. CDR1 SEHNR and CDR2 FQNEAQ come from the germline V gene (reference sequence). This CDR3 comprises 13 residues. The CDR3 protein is CASSLTREDEQYF. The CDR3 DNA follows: TGTGCCAGCAGCTTAACAAGGGAAGACGAGCAGTACTTC. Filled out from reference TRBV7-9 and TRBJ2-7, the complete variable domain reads DTGVSQNPRHKITKRGQNVTFRCDPISEHNRLYWYRQTLGQGPEFLTYFQNEAQLEKSRLLSDRFSAERPKGSFSTLEIQRTEQGDSAMYLCASSLTREDEQYFGPGTRLTVT.

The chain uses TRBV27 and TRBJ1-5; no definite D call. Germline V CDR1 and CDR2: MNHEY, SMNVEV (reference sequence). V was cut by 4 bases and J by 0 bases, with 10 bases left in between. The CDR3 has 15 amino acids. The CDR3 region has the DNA TGTGCCAGCAGTTCGATTTTTTATAGCAATCAGCCCCAGCATTTT. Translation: CASSSIFYSNQPQHF.

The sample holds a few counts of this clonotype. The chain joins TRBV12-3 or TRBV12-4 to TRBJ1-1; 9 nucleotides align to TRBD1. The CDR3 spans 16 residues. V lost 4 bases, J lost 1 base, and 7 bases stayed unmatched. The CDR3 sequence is CASSSRTGASNTEAFF. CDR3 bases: TGTGCCAGCAGTTCGCGGACAGGGGCATCGAACACTGAAGCTTTCTTT.

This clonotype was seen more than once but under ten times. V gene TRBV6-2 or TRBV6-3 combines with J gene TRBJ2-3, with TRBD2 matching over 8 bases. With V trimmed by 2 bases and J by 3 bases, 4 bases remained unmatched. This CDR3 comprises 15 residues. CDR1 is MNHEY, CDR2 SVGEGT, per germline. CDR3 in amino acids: CASSYVAGGTDTQYF. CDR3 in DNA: TGTGCCAGCAGTTACGTGGCGGGAGGTACAGATACGCAGTATTTT.

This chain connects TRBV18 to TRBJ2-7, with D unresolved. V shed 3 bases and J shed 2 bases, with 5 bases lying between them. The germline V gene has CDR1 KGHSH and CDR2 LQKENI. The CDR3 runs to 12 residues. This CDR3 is CASSPTPYEQYF. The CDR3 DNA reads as TGTGCCAGCTCACCGACTCCCTACGAGCAGTACTTC.

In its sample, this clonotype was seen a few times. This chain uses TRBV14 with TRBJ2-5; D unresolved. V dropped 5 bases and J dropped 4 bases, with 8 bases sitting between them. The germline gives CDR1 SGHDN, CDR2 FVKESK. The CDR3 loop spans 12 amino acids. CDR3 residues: CASSFEAETQYF. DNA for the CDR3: TGTGCCAGCAGCTTCGAGGCAGAGACCCAGTACTTC. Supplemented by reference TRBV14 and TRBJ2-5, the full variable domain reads EAGVTQFPSHSVIEKGQTVTLRCDPISGHDNLYWYRRVMGKEIKFLLHFVKESKQDESGMPNNRFLAERTGGTYSTLKVQPAELEDSGVYFCASSFEAETQYFGPGTRLLVL.

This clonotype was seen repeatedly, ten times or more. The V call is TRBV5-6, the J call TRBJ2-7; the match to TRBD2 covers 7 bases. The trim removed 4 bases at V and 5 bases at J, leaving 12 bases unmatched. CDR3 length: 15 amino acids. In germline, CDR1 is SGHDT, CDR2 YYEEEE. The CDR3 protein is CASSRDGAGVDEQYF. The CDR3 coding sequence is TGTGCCAGCAGCCGTGATGGGGCGGGAGTGGACGAGCAGTACTTC.

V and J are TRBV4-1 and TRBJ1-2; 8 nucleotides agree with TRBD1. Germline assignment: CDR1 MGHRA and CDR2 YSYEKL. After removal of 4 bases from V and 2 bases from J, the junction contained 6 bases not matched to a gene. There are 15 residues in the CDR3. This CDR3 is CASSPQTGDNYGYTF. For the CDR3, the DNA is TGCGCCAGCAGCCCGCAGACAGGGGACAACTATGGCTACACCTTC.

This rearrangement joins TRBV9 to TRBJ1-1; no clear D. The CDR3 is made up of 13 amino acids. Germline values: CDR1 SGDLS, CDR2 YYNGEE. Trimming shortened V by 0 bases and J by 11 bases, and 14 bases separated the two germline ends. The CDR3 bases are TGTGCCAGCAGCGTAGATAGAACGGGAGACGCTTTCTTT. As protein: CASSVDRTGDAFF. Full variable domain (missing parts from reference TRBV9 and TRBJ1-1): DSGVTQTPKHLITATGQRVTLRCSPRSGDLSVYWYQQSLDQGLQFLIQYYNGEERAKGNILERFSAQQFPDLHSELNLSSLELGDSALYFCASSVDRTGDAFFGQGTRLTVV.

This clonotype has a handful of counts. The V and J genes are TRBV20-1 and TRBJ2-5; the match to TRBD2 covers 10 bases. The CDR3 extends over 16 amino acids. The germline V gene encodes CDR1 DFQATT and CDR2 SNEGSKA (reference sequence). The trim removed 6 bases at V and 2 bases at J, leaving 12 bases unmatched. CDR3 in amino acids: CSAREVLAGSQETQYF. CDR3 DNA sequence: TGCAGTGCCCGAGAGGTACTAGCGGGGTCTCAAGAGACCCAGTACTTC.

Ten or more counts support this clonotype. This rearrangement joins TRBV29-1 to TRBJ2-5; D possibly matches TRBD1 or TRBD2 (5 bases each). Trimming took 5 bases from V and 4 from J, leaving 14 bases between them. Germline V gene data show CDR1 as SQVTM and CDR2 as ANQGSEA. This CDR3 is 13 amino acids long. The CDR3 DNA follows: TGCAGCGTTCCAGGGCCCGGAGGAGAGACCCAGTACTTC. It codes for CSVPGPGGETQYF.

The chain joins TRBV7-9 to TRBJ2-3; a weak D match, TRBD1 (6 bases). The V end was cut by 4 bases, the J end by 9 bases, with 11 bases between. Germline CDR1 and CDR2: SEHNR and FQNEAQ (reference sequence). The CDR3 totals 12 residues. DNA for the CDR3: TGTGCCAGCAGCTCAGAAGGGGGAACGCAGTATTTT. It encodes CASSSEGGTQYF.

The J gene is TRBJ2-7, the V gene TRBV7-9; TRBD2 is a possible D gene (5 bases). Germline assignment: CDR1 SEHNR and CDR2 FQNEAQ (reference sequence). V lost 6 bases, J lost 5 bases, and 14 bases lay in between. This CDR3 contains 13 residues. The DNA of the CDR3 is TGTGCCAGCAGAGGGAGTAGATCCCACGAGCAGTACTTC. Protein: CASRGSRSHEQYF.